Listed below are T cell receptor beta chains from one sample, sequenced in a study of blood T cell repertoires in COVID-19. Libraries were prepared by immunoSEQ multiplex PCR; TCRdb keeps only in-frame clonotypes and omits some of them. The data contain fewer than 250,000 clones, around 90% of them singletons. Sequencing input: peripheral blood. All receptors derive from a man aged 30 to 39 with COVID-19, enrolled during active disease. Each CDR3 is given with its conserved first and last residue. Each record gives: clone size, V gene, J gene, D gene, CDR3 DNA, CDR3 protein. A D gene is named only where the DNA matches it firmly. Size is stated for part of the rows, as once, few or many counts, or as a class when the clone is expanded.

NA	TRBV6-5	TRBJ1-2	NA	TGTGCCAGCAGTTCCAATACGGGACAAAAATATGGCTACACCTTC	CASSSNTGQKYGYTF
NA	TRBV7-9	TRBJ2-7	TRBD1	TGTGCCAGCAGCTCGGACAGGGGGCCCTACGAGCAGTACTTC	CASSSDRGPYEQYF
NA	TRBV18	TRBJ2-1	NA	TGTGCCAGCTCACCCAACAGGGAGGGGATGGATGAGCAGTTCTTC	CASSPNREGMDEQFF
NA	TRBV9	TRBJ2-3	TRBD2	TGTGCCAGCAGCGTAGCGGGGGGGCATATAGATACGCAGTATTTT	CASSVAGGHIDTQYF
NA	TRBV30	TRBJ1-5	NA	TGTGCCTGGAGTGTCGGCGGGTTTAGCAATCAGCCCCAGCATTTT	CAWSVGGFSNQPQHF
NA	TRBV6-5	TRBJ1-2	NA	TGTGCCAGCAGTTACTCCCACGGGGGACGCTATGGCTACACCTTC	CASSYSHGGRYGYTF
NA	TRBV9	TRBJ2-5	NA	TGTGCCAGCAGCGTAGGGACTCCCGGGCGGGAGACCCAGTACTTC	CASSVGTPGRETQYF
NA	TRBV10-3	TRBJ1-2	TRBD1	TGTGCCATCAGTGAAAAAGTGGACAGGGGATTAAATGGCTACACCTTC	CAISEKVDRGLNGYTF
NA	TRBV29-1	TRBJ2-7	NA	TGCAGCGTTGAAGGCAGGGTCGGCGAGCAGTACTTC	CSVEGRVGEQYF
NA	TRBV15	TRBJ1-2	TRBD1	TGTGCCACCAGCAGAGATCCGCTTCGACAGGGCCCCTATGGCTACACCTTC	CATSRDPLRQGPYGYTF
NA	TRBV23-1	TRBJ2-1	NA	TGCGCCAGCAGTCAGGTGGGGGGGCATCCCTACAATGAGCAGTTCTTC	CASSQVGGHPYNEQFF
NA	TRBV18	TRBJ2-1	NA	TGTGCCAGCTCACCACGACAGGGAGGCAACAATGAGCAGTTCTTC	CASSPRQGGNNEQFF
few	TRBV19	TRBJ1-1	NA	TGTGCCAGTAGTATGCTAAACCGAGGATTGGACACTGAAGCTTTCTTT	CASSMLNRGLDTEAFF
NA	TRBV12-5	TRBJ2-7	TRBD2	TGTGCTAGTGGTTTGATAACCCGAGCCATAGCGGGACCGTCCTACGAGCAGTACTTC	CASGLITRAIAGPSYEQYF
NA	TRBV14	TRBJ1-2	NA	TGTGCCAGCAGCCAAGATGTGAGGCTGGGCTATGGCTACACCTTC	CASSQDVRLGYGYTF
NA	TRBV7-2	TRBJ2-3	NA	TGTGCCAGCAGCTTCACACAGGGAGATACGCAGTATTTT	CASSFTQGDTQYF
NA	TRBV6-5	TRBJ1-2	NA	TGTGCCAGCAGTAACCGACAGGACTTCAACTATGGCTACACCTTC	CASSNRQDFNYGYTF
NA	TRBV5-4	TRBJ2-4	TRBD2	TGTGCCAGCAGCCCTGCGGGGGGCCTTCTTTCCAAAAACATTCAGTACTTC	CASSPAGGLLSKNIQYF
NA	TRBV4-2	TRBJ1-5	NA	TGTGCCAGCAGCCAAGATCCATCCAATCAGCCCCAGCATTTT	CASSQDPSNQPQHF
NA	TRBV5-4	TRBJ1-6	TRBD1	TGTGCCAGCAGCAGGGCAGGGGGCCCTTCACCCCTCCACTTT	CASSRAGGPSPLHF
NA	TRBV12-5	TRBJ2-7	NA	TGTGCTAGTGCCCTCACCCTAGCCAACTTAGTTCAGGACTTC	CASALTLANLVQDF
once	TRBV7-9	TRBJ1-3	NA	TGTGCCAGCAGCTCTGGACGGTGGGGAGCTGGAAACACCATATATTTT	CASSSGRWGAGNTIYF
NA	TRBV3-1/TRBV3-2	TRBJ1-2	TRBD1	TGTGCCAGCAGCCAGGGGACAGGGTATGGCTACACCTTC	CASSQGTGYGYTF
NA	TRBV18	TRBJ1-2	NA	TGTGCCAGCTCACCCGCAGTTCAGGGAATTGACTATGGCTACACCTTC	CASSPAVQGIDYGYTF
NA	TRBV7-9	TRBJ1-4	NA	TGTGCCAGCAGCAACCTACCGGGACAACCTGAAAAACTGTTTTTT	CASSNLPGQPEKLFF
NA	TRBV5-1	TRBJ1-1	NA	TGCGCCAGCAGCTTAGGCGGCGTGAACACTGAAGCTTTCTTT	CASSLGGVNTEAFF
NA	TRBV19	TRBJ1-5	NA	TGTGCCAGTAGCCCTACGGGCAATCAGCCCCAGCATTTT	CASSPTGNQPQHF
NA	TRBV11-2	TRBJ1-1	NA	TGTGCCAGCAGCTTAGATGGCAGGGGATGGAGCACTGAAGCTTTCTTT	CASSLDGRGWSTEAFF
NA	TRBV3-1/TRBV3-2	TRBJ1-1	NA	TGTGCCAGCAGCCAAGACACAGGGTTAGCTTTCTTT	CASSQDTGLAFF
NA	TRBV10-2	TRBJ1-2	NA	TGCGCCAGCAGTGAGTTCAAGCAGGGAAGCCATGGCTACACCTTC	CASSEFKQGSHGYTF
NA	TRBV7-3	TRBJ1-2	TRBD1	TGTGCCAGCAGCTCCGGGCAGGGGGCCATCTATGGCTACACCTTC	CASSSGQGAIYGYTF
NA	TRBV7-9	TRBJ1-2	TRBD1	TGTGCCAGCAGTCCACGCACAGGGGCCCATGGCTATGGCTACACCTTC	CASSPRTGAHGYGYTF
NA	TRBV5-1	TRBJ2-1	NA	TGCGCCAGCAGCTTGGCCTTAGGGGACAATGAGCAGTTCTTC	CASSLALGDNEQFF
NA	TRBV6-5	TRBJ1-1	NA	TGTGCCACCACTACACCGAACACTGAAGCTTTCTTT	CATTTPNTEAFF
NA	TRBV3-1/TRBV3-2	TRBJ2-5	NA	TGTGCCAGCAGCCAGAGGGGGAGACAAGAGACCCAGTACTTC	CASSQRGRQETQYF